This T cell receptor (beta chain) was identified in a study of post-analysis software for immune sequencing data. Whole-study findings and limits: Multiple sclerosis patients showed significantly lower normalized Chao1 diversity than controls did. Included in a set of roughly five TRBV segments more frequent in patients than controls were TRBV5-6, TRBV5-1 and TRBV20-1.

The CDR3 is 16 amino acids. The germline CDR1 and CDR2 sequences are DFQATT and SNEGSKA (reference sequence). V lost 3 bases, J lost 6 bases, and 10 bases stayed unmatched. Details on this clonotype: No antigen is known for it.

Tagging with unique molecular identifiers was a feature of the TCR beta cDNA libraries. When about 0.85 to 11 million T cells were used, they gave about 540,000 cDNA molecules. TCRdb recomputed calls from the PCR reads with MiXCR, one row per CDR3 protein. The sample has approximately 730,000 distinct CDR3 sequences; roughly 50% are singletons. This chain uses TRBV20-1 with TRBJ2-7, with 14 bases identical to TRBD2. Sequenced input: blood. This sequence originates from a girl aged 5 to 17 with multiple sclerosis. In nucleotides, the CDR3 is TGCAGTGCTAGGGGACTAGCGGGAGAGGTCTCTTTCGAGCAGTACTTC. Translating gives CSARGLAGEVSFEQYF.